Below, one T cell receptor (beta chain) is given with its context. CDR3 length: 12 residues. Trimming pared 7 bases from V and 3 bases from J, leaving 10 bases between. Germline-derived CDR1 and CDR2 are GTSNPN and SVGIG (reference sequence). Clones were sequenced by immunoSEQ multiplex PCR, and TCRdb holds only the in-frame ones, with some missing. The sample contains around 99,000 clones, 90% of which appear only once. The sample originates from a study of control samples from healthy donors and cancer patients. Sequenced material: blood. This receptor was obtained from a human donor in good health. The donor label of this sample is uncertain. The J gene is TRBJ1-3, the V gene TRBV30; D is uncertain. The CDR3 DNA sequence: TGTGCCTCGGGCGAGGATGGAAACACCATATATTTT. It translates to CASGEDGNTIYF.